The 7 T cell receptor beta chains presented below share a single source sample, sequenced in a study of T cell clusters in autoimmune cytopenias (dated by TCRdb to the late 2010s). For each sample, TRB amplification used roughly 270 ng of peripheral blood genomic DNA, equal to approximately 37,500 genome equivalents. The sequencing machine was an Illumina MiSeq. TRB rearrangements were amplified by multiplex PCR following a touch-down protocol, with the TRB-A and TRB-B primer pools mixed in one tube. TCRdb reprocessed the reads and provides one entry for every CDR3 protein sequence; no DNA is given. The table of this sample itemizes thousands of distinct CDR3 sequences. The ten largest clones take up 16% of the sample. Sample: peripheral blood. The origin of the receptors is a human donor with an autoimmune cytopenia or autoimmune hepatitis (not recorded which).

J is TRBJ2-1 and V is TRBV5-4; TCRdb reports TRBD1, a call that lacks DNA to check it against. Looked up from germline, CDR1 is SGHNT and CDR2 is YYREEE (reference sequence). The length of the CDR3 is 14 residues. CDR3 loop: CASSLVGTENEQFF.

The chain joins TRBV7-9 to TRBJ1-2; no DNA is available, so the TRBD1 call from TCRdb remains unchecked. Looked up from germline, CDR1 is SEHNR and CDR2 is FQNEAQ (reference sequence). The CDR3 covers 13 residues. Here the CDR3 reads CASSPGGAYGYTF.

V usage is TRBV12-3 or TRBV12-4 and J usage is TRBJ1-1; the D call of TRBD1 rests on TCRdb alone, since no DNA is present to check it. This CDR3 has 14 amino acids. CDR3 in amino acids: CASRWDRGFTEAFF.

The chain is built from TRBV7-6 and TRBJ2-1; TCRdb reports TRBD1, a call that lacks DNA to check it against. Germline V gives CDR1 SGHVS, CDR2 FNYEAQ. The CDR3 has 13 amino acids. The CDR3 loop reads CASGSGGRNEQFF.

The chain has TRBV6-5 and TRBJ1-2; absent DNA, TCRdb's TRBD1 call cannot be checked. The CDR3 has 13 residues. Germline CDR1 is MNHEY and CDR2 is SVGAGI. This chain's CDR3 is CASRNGQGHGYTF.

The chain combines TRBV6-1 with TRBJ1-1. Germline values: CDR1 MNHNS, CDR2 SASEGT. CDR3 length: 14 residues. The CDR3 sequence is CASSEGSGNTEAFF.

This clonotype registers medium-sized by frequency. CDR3 sequence reads: CAGQYTGELFF. This rearrangement joins TRBV19 to TRBJ2-2. This CDR3 spans 11 amino acids. Per germline, CDR1 LNHDA and CDR2 SQIVND (reference sequence).